The sequence of this TCR beta chain was determined in a study of blood T cell repertoires in COVID-19. For the study at large: Samples of COVID-19 (acute and convalescent) were obtained from the United States, Italy and Spain.

The method was immunoSEQ multiplex PCR; TCRdb's version includes in-frame clones alone and lacks a portion of them. The sample lists 200,000 to 300,000 clones, 70% to 90% occurring once. Losses at the gene ends were 2 bases for V and 1 base for J; bases not matched to a gene: 5. This CDR3 contains 15 residues. The V gene's germline CDR1 is SGHRS and CDR2 YFSETQ. The genes are TRBV5-1 and TRBJ1-1, with TRBD1 matching over 7 bases. Source material: peripheral blood. This clonotype originated in a woman aged 40 to 50 with acute or convalescent COVID-19. In nucleotides, the CDR3 is TGCGCCAGCAGCTTTAACGACAGGGAGAACACTGAAGCTTTCTTT. Translating it yields CASSFNDRENTEAFF.